This T cell receptor beta chain was documented in a study of T cell responses to AZD1222 COVID-19 vaccine. About the research overall: Whether given at about 4 or about 12 weeks, second doses were pooled.

Measured with immunoSEQ multiplex PCR; TCRdb has only the in-frame clones, and not every one. Of around 88,000 clones listed, approximately 86% are singletons. Whole-study results and caveats: Only six or seven AZD1222 recipients were seropositive at baseline. Compared with day 0, the breadth and depth of the Spike-specific TCR repertoire rose significantly after two doses of AZD1222. Vaccine-associated CD4 TCRs ranged over spike, dominating at 160-218 and 743-854.

Comment on this clone: Antigen: not known.

The CDR3 is made up of 14 amino acids. The V gene lost 3 bases and the J gene lost 10 bases, with 15 bases spanning the gap. Germline lookup yields CDR1 MDHEN and CDR2 SYDVKM. The chain combines TRBV28 with TRBJ1-4; D gene ambiguous. The sequences come from peripheral blood, collected on day 0 of AZD1222 vaccination. The source of this sequence is an adult in good health. The CDR3 loop reads CASSFTAGNGKLFF. Written as DNA, the CDR3 is TGTGCCAGCAGTTTTACGGCGGGGAACGGAAAACTGTTTTTT.